These 5 T cell receptor beta chains share one sample of origin, sequenced in a study of regulatory T cells in long-lasting Graves disease. The authors built TCR beta libraries using iRepertoire HTBI primers and Arm-PCR of CDR3 regions. Each CDR3 protein is one row after TCRdb ran MiXCR on the multiplex PCR reads. The table lists roughly 510,000 distinct CDR3 sequences, 15% to 20% of them singletons. Time point here: newly diagnosed GD, antithyroid drugs for less than 3 months. Scientists built the TCR library using RNA that was extracted from PBMCs. The sample was also linked to a second study, of T cells in Graves' hyperthyroidism and ophthalmopathy.

The sequences come from peripheral blood mononuclear cells (PBMCs), collected at new diagnosis, from a patient treated with antithyroid drugs. The receptors were sampled from a man younger than 35 with Graves disease.

This clonotype was counted many times. This chain uses TRBV5-1 with TRBJ2-4, with a tentative D call TRBD2 (6 bases). Per germline, CDR1 SGHRS and CDR2 YFSETQ. This CDR3 is built from 20 residues. V lost 3 bases to trimming and J lost 0 bases, with 25 bases between them. The DNA for the CDR3 is TGCGCCAGCAGCTCACGGAATCGGGACTTGTTGAGGTTAGCCAAAAACATTCAGTACTTC. This translates into CASSSRNRDLLRLAKNIQYF.

This clonotype was seen ten or more times. This chain uses TRBV11-2 with TRBJ1-1; 8 bases agree with TRBD1. CDR3 length: 14 amino acids. CDR1 and CDR2 from the germline V gene are SGHAT and FQNNGV. The ends lost 4 bases at V and 5 bases at J; junction bases unmatched: 6. Here the CDR3 DNA reads TGTGCCAGCAGCTCAGGGGGCACGGGGACTGAAGCTTTCTTT. Its translation is CASSSGGTGTEAFF.

This clonotype appeared a few times. V is TRBV20-1 and J is TRBJ1-6; perhaps TRBD1 as D (5 bases). Per the germline V gene, CDR1 is DFQATT and CDR2 is SNEGSKA (reference sequence). The CDR3 runs to 14 residues. V was shortened by 5 bases and J by 6 bases, with 14 bases between the two germline ends. Here the CDR3 DNA reads TGCAGTGCTGTCTCGGGGACTACTAATTCACCCCTCCACTTT. Encoded protein: CSAVSGTTNSPLHF.

The chain recombines TRBV2 with TRBJ2-3, with a possible D match to TRBD2 (5 bases). Germline V gene sequence: CDR1 SNHLY, CDR2 FYNNEI. V lost 4 bases to trimming and J lost 3 bases, with 11 bases between them. The CDR3 has 14 residues. This CDR3 reads CASSVGVPTDTQYF. The DNA for the CDR3 is TGTGCCAGCAGTGTGGGAGTTCCTACAGATACGCAGTATTTT. Variable domain in full (rest from reference TRBV2 and TRBJ2-3): EPEVTQTPSHQVTQMGQEVILRCVPISNHLYFYWYRQILGQKVEFLVSFYNNEISEKSEIFDDQFSVERPDGSNFTLKIRSTKLEDSAMYFCASSVGVPTDTQYFGPGTRLTVL.

This clonotype showed up just a few times. This chain joins TRBV28 and TRBJ2-2; D might be TRBD1 (5 bases). CDR1 MDHEN and CDR2 SYDVKM come from the germline V gene. With 8 bases removed from V and 1 base from J, the gap between germline ends came to 8 bases. This CDR3 spans 13 amino acids. The CDR3 is CASGQGNTGELFF. The DNA of the CDR3 is TGTGCCAGCGGGCAGGGGAACACCGGGGAGCTGTTTTTT.